A selection of T cell receptor beta chains follows, all from one sample in a study of shared clonotypes between healthy human individuals. Measured with immunoSEQ multiplex PCR; TCRdb has only the in-frame clones, and not every one. The table has about 470,000 clones, 70% to 80% seen once. Material for sequencing was PBMCs. The source is a middle-aged woman in good health. Some clones in this sample may be carry-over from other donors' samples. The CDR3 runs from the conserved cysteine through the conserved F or W. A D gene is named only where the DNA matches it firmly. Where a row states a size, it is once, few, many or the class of an expanded clone; other rows omit it.

d_call j_call cdr3_length v_call clone_size cdr3_nt cdr3_aa
TRBD2 TRBJ2-7 14 TRBV6-6 - TGTGCCAGCATTCGGGGGGAGGACTCCTACGAGCAGTACTTC CASIRGEDSYEQYF
TRBD1 TRBJ1-1 12 TRBV28 - TGTGCCAGCAGTTTTATCGACAGGGTGGCTTTCTTT CASSFIDRVAFF
- TRBJ2-6 15 TRBV4-2 - TGTGCCAGCAGCTGGGCCGACTCTGGGGCCAACGTCCTGACTTTC CASSWADSGANVLTF
- TRBJ2-7 15 TRBV7-3 - TGTGCCAGCAGCTTAATGGGGGGCGCTTGGTACGAGCAGTACTTC CASSLMGGAWYEQYF
- TRBJ1-2 14 TRBV4-1 once TGCGCCAGCAGCCAAGAATACGGGGCCTATGGCTACACCTTC CASSQEYGAYGYTF
- TRBJ2-7 15 TRBV15 - TGTGCCACCAGCAGAGGTAGTAAGGGGACCTACGAGCAGTACTTC CATSRGSKGTYEQYF
TRBD2 TRBJ2-3 16 TRBV10-1 few TGCGCCAGCAGCCTGGGGGCGGGAGGGAGCACAGATACGCAGTATTTT CASSLGAGGSTDTQYF
TRBD1 TRBJ2-3 15 TRBV6-6 - TGTGCCAGCAGTCGCCGGGACAGAAGCACAGATACGCAGTATTTT CASSRRDRSTDTQYF
- TRBJ2-7 13 TRBV6-6 - TGTGCCAGCAGTTACGGCGGGCCCTACGAGCAGTACTTC CASSYGGPYEQYF
- TRBJ2-2 13 TRBV29-1 - TGCAGCGTAGACCAGGGTCACACCGGGGAGCTGTTTTTT CSVDQGHTGELFF
TRBD2 TRBJ2-7 12 TRBV5-4 - TGTGCCAGCAGCTTGGTTAGCGGGAGTCCGTACTTC CASSLVSGSPYF
TRBD1 TRBJ1-2 15 TRBV27 - TGTGCCAGCAGTTATCCCCGACAGGGGCTCTATGGCTACACCTTC CASSYPRQGLYGYTF
- TRBJ1-5 16 TRBV15 - TGTGCCACCAGCAGAGATCTCGGTCTTAGCAATCAGCCCCAGCATTTT CATSRDLGLSNQPQHF
TRBD1 TRBJ2-1 19 TRBV9 few TGTGCCAGCAGCGTGGGGCCGGGCGGGGGACAGGGCCTTTACAATGAGCAGTTCTTC CASSVGPGGGQGLYNEQFF
TRBD2 TRBJ2-7 17 TRBV5-4 - TGTGCCAGCAGCCTCTTCCGGACTAGCGGTTACTCCTACGAGCAGTACTTC CASSLFRTSGYSYEQYF
- TRBJ2-1 15 TRBV7-3 - TGTGCCAGCAGCCCCAGCAGGACCTCCTACAATGAGCAGTTCTTC CASSPSRTSYNEQFF
- TRBJ2-7 14 TRBV15 many TGTGCCACCAGCAGAGATAGAAGCTCCTACGAGCAGTACTTC CATSRDRSSYEQYF
TRBD1 TRBJ2-2 15 TRBV5-1 - TGCGCCAGCAGCCTTGACAGGGGGGACACCGGGGAGCTGTTTTTT CASSLDRGDTGELFF
TRBD2 TRBJ2-7 12 TRBV7-9 few TGTGCCAGCAGCTTAACGGGGGGCGAGCAGTACTTC CASSLTGGEQYF
- TRBJ1-1 13 TRBV6-4 few TGTGCCAGCAAGAGCTCTTGGGACACTGAAGCTTTCTTT CASKSSWDTEAFF
- TRBJ2-7 11 TRBV20-1 - TGCAGTGCTTCACGTCCCTACGAGCAGTACTTC CSASRPYEQYF
TRBD2 TRBJ2-5 16 TRBV5-1 - TGCGCCAGCAGCTTGGCCGGCACTAGCGGTGGAGAGACCCAGTACTTC CASSLAGTSGGETQYF
- TRBJ2-2 16 TRBV15 once TGTGCCACCAGCAGAGATAAGGCAGGGTGGACCGGGGAGCTGTTTTTT CATSRDKAGWTGELFF
- TRBJ1-5 12 TRBV28 - TGTGCCAGCAGAGAAGGGGGGTTACCCCAGCATTTT CASREGGLPQHF
- TRBJ2-4 15 TRBV15 few TGTGCCACCAGCAGAGAACCCACCGGGTGGCAGATTCAGTACTTC CATSREPTGWQIQYF
TRBD2 TRBJ2-2 18 TRBV27 - TGTGCCAGCAGTTTATCAATAGGACTAGCGGGGTCCACCGGGGAGCTGTTTTTT CASSLSIGLAGSTGELFF
- TRBJ1-1 13 TRBV30 - TGTGCCTGGAGTGTGTGGCTGAACACTGAAGCTTTCTTT CAWSVWLNTEAFF
TRBD1 TRBJ1-1 14 TRBV2 few TGTGCCAGCAGTGTGCAGGGGGAGAACACTGAAGCTTTCTTT CASSVQGENTEAFF
- TRBJ1-2 15 TRBV9 - TGTGCCAGCAGCCCCAGCTCGGATAGCAACTATGGCTACACCTTC CASSPSSDSNYGYTF
- TRBJ1-2 14 TRBV27 - TGTGCCAGCAGTGCCGAGACAGATACGTATGGCTACACCTTC CASSAETDTYGYTF
- TRBJ2-1 8 TRBV10-1 - TGCGCCAGCAGTGAGGTGTTCTTC CASSEVFF